The 24 T cell receptor beta chains below all came from one sample that was sequenced in a study of Graves' ophthalmopathy and Graves' hyperthyroidism. TCR beta CDR3 amplification used RNA transcripts. Scientists carried out first-round RT-PCR using HTBI primers and then a second-round multiplex PCR. TCRdb re-called the multiplex PCR reads through MiXCR, storing one row per CDR3 protein. The sample consists of around 1.1 million distinct CDR3 sequences, about 35% of them appearing once. Material: peripheral blood or thyroid tissue (not recorded which). Source of these receptors: an adult man with Graves' hyperthyroidism.

To note about this clonotype: The CDR3 does not end in the conserved phenylalanine or tryptophan, so this is likely a read error. This chain joins TRBV28 and TRBJ1-1; perhaps TRBD1 as D (5 bases). Germline V gene data show CDR1 as MDHEN and CDR2 as SYDVKM. The CDR3 extends over 11 amino acids. V lost 11 bases, J lost 11 bases, and 18 bases lay in between. The CDR3 DNA sequence: TGTGCCGGGGGGGACTTACGGTTCGCTTTCCTT. Residues: CAGGDLRFAFL.

This clonotype was recorded a few times. The chain carries TRBV6-6 and TRBJ2-2; 7 nucleotides agree with TRBD2. The germline CDR1 and CDR2 sequences are MNHNY and SVGAGI (reference sequence). J was trimmed by 0 bases and V by 0 bases; bases with no gene match: 4. The CDR3 extends over 17 amino acids. The CDR3 loop reads CASSYSRSGTNTGELFF. In DNA, the CDR3 is TGTGCCAGCAGTTACTCGAGGAGCGGGACGAACACCGGGGAGCTGTTTTTT.

V and J are TRBV29-1 and TRBJ2-2; D is perhaps TRBD1 (5 bases). The germline gives CDR1 SQVTM, CDR2 ANQGSEA. CDR3 length: 13 amino acids. V was cut by 7 bases and J by 6 bases, with 15 bases left in between. The CDR3 DNA is TGCAGCGCTAAAGGGGCCCGAGCCGGGGAGCTGTTTTTT. The encoded protein is CSAKGARAGELFF.

As regards this clonotype: Because it lacks the conserved phenylalanine or tryptophan at the end, this CDR3 is likely a read error. V is TRBV10-1 and J is TRBJ2-5; D gene unclear. Germline V gene data show CDR1 as WNHNN and CDR2 as SYGVQD (reference sequence). The V and J ends lost 5 bases and 2 bases respectively, with 9 bases between them. The CDR3 consists of 13 residues. This CDR3 reads CASSWSGQETQYL. DNA for the CDR3: TGCGCCAGCAGTTGGTCGGGTCAAGAGACCCAGTACTTA.

Ten or more counts support this clonotype. The chain links TRBV5-1 to TRBJ2-7; the match to TRBD1 covers 7 bases. The CDR3 is 15 amino acids. J was trimmed by 2 bases and V by 4 bases; bases with no gene match: 9. Germline CDR1 is SGHRS and CDR2 is YFSETQ. The CDR3 DNA reads TGCGCCAGCAGCCCGAGAGCAGGGGGAACCTACGAGCAGTACTTC. Amino acid sequence: CASSPRAGGTYEQYF. Complete variable domain (other parts from reference TRBV5-1 and TRBJ2-7): KAGVTQTPRYLIKTRGQQVTLSCSPISGHRSVSWYQQTPGQGLQFLFEYFSETQRNKGNFPGRFSGRQFSNSRSEMNVSTLELGDSALYLCASSPRAGGTYEQYFGPGTRLTVT.

This sequence joins TRBV5-1 and TRBJ2-5; no reliable D call. This CDR3 region has 13 residues. Germline V lookup: CDR1 SGHRS, CDR2 YFSETQ. V was cut by 7 bases and J by 4 bases, with 14 bases left in between. In nucleotides, the CDR3 is TGCGCCAGCTGTATGGCCCCGAGAGAGACCCAGTACTTC. Translation: CASCMAPRETQYF. The whole variable domain, filled in from reference TRBV5-1 and TRBJ2-5, reads KAGVTQTPRYLIKTRGQQVTLSCSPISGHRSVSWYQQTPGQGLQFLFEYFSETQRNKGNFPGRFSGRQFSNSRSEMNVSTLELGDSALYLCASCMAPRETQYFGPGTRLLVL.

This clonotype was recorded at least ten times. The genes are TRBV14 and TRBJ2-2, with TRBD1 matching 7 bases. Trimming at V came to 3 bases and at J to 4 bases, leaving 2 bases not matched to a gene. Germline values: CDR1 SGHDN, CDR2 FVKESK. CDR3 size: 14 residues. CDR3 DNA: TGTGCCAGCAGCCAGGCAGGGGGCACCGGGGAGCTGTTTTTT. Its translation is CASSQAGGTGELFF. The variable domain in full, with the rest retrieved from reference TRBV14 and TRBJ2-2, is EAGVTQFPSHSVIEKGQTVTLRCDPISGHDNLYWYRRVMGKEIKFLLHFVKESKQDESGMPNNRFLAERTGGTYSTLKVQPAELEDSGVYFCASSQAGGTGELFFGEGSRLTVL.

The V gene is TRBV7-2, the J gene TRBJ1-2; D is perhaps TRBD1 (5 bases). Germline V gene data show CDR1 as SGHTA and CDR2 as FQGNSA. Trimming took 1 base from V and 4 from J, leaving 10 bases between them. There are 14 residues in the CDR3. The DNA of the CDR3 is TGTGCCAGCAGCTTAGTGGGGGGGAGCTATGGCTACACCTTC. Amino acids: CASSLVGGSYGYTF. The whole variable domain, remainder taken from reference TRBV7-2 and TRBJ1-2, is GAGVSQSPSNKVTEKGKDVELRCDPISGHTALYWYRQSLGQGLEFLIYFQGNSAPDKSGLPSDRFSAERTGGSVSTLTIQRTQQEDSAVYLCASSLVGGSYGYTFGSGTRLTVV.

This clonotype occurred many times. The chain recombines TRBV7-2 with TRBJ1-6; D is unclear. There are 12 residues in the CDR3. Looked up from germline, CDR1 is SGHTA and CDR2 is FQGNSA. V shed 5 bases and J shed 9 bases, with 8 bases lying between them. In DNA, the CDR3 is TGTGCCAGCAGCCCCTGGGGTTCACCCCTCCACTTT. Its protein is CASSPWGSPLHF.

Many counts were recorded for this clonotype. This chain connects TRBV2 to TRBJ2-7; perhaps TRBD1 as D (6 bases). The CDR3 extends over 14 amino acids. The V gene's germline CDR1 is SNHLY and CDR2 FYNNEI. V was trimmed by 2 bases and J by 3 bases, leaving 11 bases between them. The CDR3 coding sequence is TGTGCCAGCAGTGAACCGAACAGGGTCTACGAGCAGTACTTC. As protein: CASSEPNRVYEQYF.

This chain uses TRBV20-1 with TRBJ2-2, with 10 positions matching TRBD2. Trimming cost V 0 bases and J 2 bases; bases outside gene matches: 6. There are 17 residues in the CDR3. Per the germline V gene, CDR1 is DFQATT and CDR2 is SNEGSKA (reference sequence). CDR3 in amino acids: CSARDPLAGFNTGELFF. The DNA of the CDR3 is TGCAGTGCTAGAGATCCACTAGCGGGGTTTAACACCGGGGAGCTGTTTTTT.

This clonotype was found many times. The chain uses TRBV2 and TRBJ1-5, with TRBD1 identical over 11 bases. The V gene's germline CDR1 is SNHLY and CDR2 FYNNEI. This CDR3 is 14 amino acids long. V lost 6 bases and J lost 5; bases outside the gene matches: 3. The CDR3 nucleotides are TGTGCCAGCAGCGCGGGACAGGGGGATCAGCCCCAGCATTTT. Translated: CASSAGQGDQPQHF.

In this sample, this clonotype turned up many times. The chain links TRBV7-2 to TRBJ2-7, with D perhaps matching TRBD1 (6 bases). Germline loops: CDR1 SGHTA, CDR2 FQGNSA. The CDR3 has 14 residues. V was clipped by 0 bases and J by 7 bases, with 13 bases between them. The CDR3 spells CASSLAGARGEQYF. The CDR3 DNA reads TGTGCCAGCAGCTTAGCGGGGGCTAGGGGGGAGCAGTACTTC.

This clonotype came up a few times. The genes are TRBV9 and TRBJ1-1, with TRBD1 identical over 11 bases. Germline V gene data show CDR1 as SGDLS and CDR2 as YYNGEE. The CDR3 consists of 15 residues. After removal of 4 bases from V and 6 bases from J, the junction contained 8 bases not matched to a gene. This CDR3 reads CASSSSDRGQSEAFF. CDR3 in DNA: TGTGCCAGCAGCTCCTCGGACAGGGGGCAGTCTGAAGCTTTCTTT.

This clonotype turned up a few times. The chain joins TRBV9 to TRBJ1-5; 9 bases fit TRBD1. Germline assignment: CDR1 SGDLS and CDR2 YYNGEE. V shed 4 bases, J shed 2 bases, and the junction held 7 bases outside the gene matches. This CDR3 contains 16 residues. Here the CDR3 reads CASSRDRGLGNQPQHF. DNA for the CDR3: TGTGCCAGCAGCCGCGACAGGGGGTTGGGCAATCAGCCCCAGCATTTT.

Only one count was recorded for this clonotype. The J gene is TRBJ2-6, the V gene TRBV15, with a weak D call TRBD2 (6 bases). The CDR3 has 15 residues. Germline V lookup: CDR1 LNHNV, CDR2 YYDKDF (reference sequence). V lost 3 bases and J lost 12, with 18 bases in between. This CDR3 is CATSSRAGSSGVLTF. CDR3 coding DNA: TGTGCCACCAGCAGCCGCGCCGGGAGCTCAGGCGTCCTGACTTTC.

The V call is TRBV10-3, the J call TRBJ1-5; 10 nucleotides match TRBD1. The germline CDR1 and CDR2 sequences are ENHRY and SYGVKD. The CDR3 is 13 residues long. The J segment lost 5 bases and the V segment lost 10 bases, leaving 5 bases of the junction unmatched. Here the CDR3 reads CATVGQGYQPQHF. The CDR3 DNA follows: TGTGCCACCGTGGGACAGGGGTATCAGCCCCAGCATTTT.

This clonotype showed up many times. CDR3 sequence (DNA): TGTGCCAGCAGCCGCACAGGGAACTCACCCCTCCACTTT. Its protein product is CASSRTGNSPLHF. The chain is built from TRBV12-3 or TRBV12-4 and TRBJ1-6, with TRBD1 as a possible D gene (6 bases). The length of the CDR3 is 13 residues. Trimming removed 6 bases at V and 10 bases at J, with 13 bases between.

The sample holds many counts of this clonotype. The chain has TRBV12-3 or TRBV12-4 and TRBJ2-7, with D perhaps matching TRBD2 (5 bases). V was cut by 5 bases and J by 5 bases, with 13 bases left in between. The CDR3 runs to 13 residues. CDR3 in amino acids: CASSPTTRHEQYF. CDR3 nucleotides: TGTGCCAGCAGTCCGACCACTAGGCACGAGCAGTACTTC.

This clonotype was observed many times. The chain carries TRBV7-2 and TRBJ1-1; D remains unclear. This CDR3 is built from 15 residues. CDR1 is SGHTA, CDR2 FQGNSA, per germline. Trimming removed 2 bases at V and 3 bases at J, with 13 bases between. CDR3 sequence reads: CASSLRAAQDTEAFF. The CDR3 coding sequence is TGTGCCAGCAGCTTAAGGGCAGCCCAGGACACTGAAGCTTTCTTT.

The chain recombines TRBV20-1 with TRBJ2-7; 10 bases line up with TRBD2. Trimming took 4 bases from V and 2 from J; bases not matched to a gene: 8. The germline V gene has CDR1 DFQATT and CDR2 SNEGSKA (reference sequence). The CDR3 contains 15 residues. The CDR3 reads CSAKGVSGRTYEQYF. CDR3 coding DNA: TGCAGTGCTAAGGGGGTTAGCGGGAGGACCTACGAGCAGTACTTC.

For this clonotype: A much larger clone lies one base from this, so it may be a read error. The chain has TRBV7-9 and TRBJ1-6; 10 bases are shared with TRBD1. Germline V gene lookup returns CDR1 SEHNR and CDR2 FQNEAQ (reference sequence). V shed 2 bases, J shed 8 bases, and the junction held 3 bases outside the gene matches. The CDR3 runs 15 residues. The CDR3 nucleotides read TGTGCCAGCAGCTTAAACGGACAGGGGGATTCACCCCTCCACTTT. Translating gives CASSLNGQGDSPLHF.

The DNA for the CDR3 is TGCAGTGCTACGAGGGGGGGAAACTATGGCTACACCTTC. This gives the protein CSATRGGNYGYTF. This chain joins TRBV20-1 and TRBJ1-2; a possible D gene is TRBD1 (6 bases). CDR1 is DFQATT, CDR2 SNEGSKA, per germline (reference sequence). This CDR3 has 13 amino acids. Trimming cost V 4 bases and J 2 bases, with 11 bases left between them.

The chain is built from TRBV7-9 and TRBJ1-6, with D perhaps matching TRBD1 (6 bases). CDR3 length: 15 residues. V was pared by 4 bases and J by 7 bases, with 14 bases between. Germline CDR1 and CDR2: SEHNR and FQNEAQ (reference sequence). This CDR3 is CASSSRGVGNSPLHF. The CDR3 bases are TGTGCCAGCAGCTCGAGGGGGGTTGGGAATTCACCCCTCCACTTT.